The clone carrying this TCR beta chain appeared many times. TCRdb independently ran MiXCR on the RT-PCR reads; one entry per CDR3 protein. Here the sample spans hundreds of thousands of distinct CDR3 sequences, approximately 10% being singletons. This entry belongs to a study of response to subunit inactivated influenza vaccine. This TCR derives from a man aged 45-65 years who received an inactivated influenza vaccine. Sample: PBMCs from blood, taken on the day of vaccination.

CDR3 coding DNA: TGTGCCACCAGCAGAGATACCCACTCCAATGAGCAGTTCTTC. Its protein product is CATSRDTHSNEQFF. The genes are TRBV15 and TRBJ2-1; D is undetermined. The CDR3 runs 14 residues. In germline, CDR1 is LNHNV, CDR2 YYDKDF (reference sequence). The germline V and J ends were trimmed by 0 bases and 6 bases, with 9 bases remaining between them.